This T cell receptor beta chain came from a study of radiotherapy plus CTLA-4 blockade in lung cancer. Germline V gives CDR1 SEHNR, CDR2 FQNEAQ (reference sequence). Germline trimming cut 6 bases from V and 2 bases from J; bases unmatched to any gene: 16. This CDR3 is 18 amino acids long. TCRdb keeps only in-frame clones here, not all; method: immunoSEQ multiplex PCR. The sample contains tens of thousands of clones, 60% to 80% of which appear only once. The chain employs TRBV7-9 and TRBJ2-3, with 8 bases that match TRBD2. This TCR came from a human donor with non-small cell lung cancer whose response to radiotherapy plus ipilimumab could not be evaluated. The source was peripheral blood, collected from a patient treated with radiotherapy plus ipilimumab. CDR3 sequence (DNA): TGTGCCAGCAGTTTCAGCCAGACTACTAGCGGACACACAGATACGCAGTATTTT. Residues: CASSFSQTTSGHTDTQYF.